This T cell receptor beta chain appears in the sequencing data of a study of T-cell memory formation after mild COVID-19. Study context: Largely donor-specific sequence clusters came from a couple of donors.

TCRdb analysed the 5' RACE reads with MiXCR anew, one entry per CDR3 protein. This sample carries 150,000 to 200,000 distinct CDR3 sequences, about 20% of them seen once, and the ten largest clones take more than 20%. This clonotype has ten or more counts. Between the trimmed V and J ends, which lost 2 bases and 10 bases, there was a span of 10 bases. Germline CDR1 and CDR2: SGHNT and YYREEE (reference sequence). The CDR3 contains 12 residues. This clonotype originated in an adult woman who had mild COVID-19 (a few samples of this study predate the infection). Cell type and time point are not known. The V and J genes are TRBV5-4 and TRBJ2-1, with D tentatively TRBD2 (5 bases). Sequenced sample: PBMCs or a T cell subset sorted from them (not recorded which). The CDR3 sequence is CASSLGSTEQFF. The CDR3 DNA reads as TGTGCCAGCAGCTTAGGGAGCACCGAGCAGTTCTTC.